The 27 T cell receptor beta chains reported below all come from one sample, sequenced in a study. TCRdb fed the 5' RACE reads into MiXCR, producing one record per CDR3 protein. This sample has around 50,000 distinct CDR3 sequences, with over 15% found just once. The specimen sequenced was naive CD4+ T cells sorted from blood. Subset in this sample: naive CD4+ T cells, CD4+CD45RA+CD25-. All receptors derive from a female donor with breast cancer.

This clonotype showed up just a few times. This sequence joins TRBV14 and TRBJ2-1; no definite D call. Germline CDR1 and CDR2: SGHDN and FVKESK. The V gene lost 1 base and the J gene lost 8 bases, with 21 bases spanning the gap. The CDR3 is made up of 17 amino acids. CDR3 in DNA: TGTGCCAGCAGCCAAGCCTCTACTTCCTCCTTCGGCGATGAGCAGTTCTTC. Translated, it gives CASSQASTSSFGDEQFF.

This clonotype has a count of ten or more. The J gene is TRBJ2-7, the V gene TRBV6-5, with a weak D call TRBD1 (5 bases). V was cut by 5 bases and J by 3 bases, with 14 bases left in between. The CDR3 length is 14 residues. Germline V gene sequence: CDR1 MNHEY, CDR2 SVGAGI. CDR3 loop: CASSSPGHGYEQYF. The CDR3 bases are TGTGCCAGCAGTAGCCCAGGACACGGCTACGAGCAGTACTTC.

In its sample, this clonotype was seen a few times. The CDR3 bases are TGTGCCAGCAGCTTGGCCCGGACGCAAGAGACCCAGTACTTC. This translates into CASSLARTQETQYF. The J gene is TRBJ2-5, the V gene TRBV5-5, with no clear D. The V end lost 0 bases, the J end lost 2 bases, and 8 bases lay between the germline ends. The germline gives CDR1 SGHKS, CDR2 YYEKEE (reference sequence). The CDR3 sequence is 14 residues long.

On this clonotype: This sequence may be a read error, since a much larger clone differs from it by one base. This rearrangement joins TRBV20-1 to TRBJ1-2; D is unresolved. CDR3 length: 11 amino acids. Germline V gene sequence: CDR1 DFQATT, CDR2 SNEGSKA (reference sequence). The CDR3, as DNA: TGCAGTGCTAGTGGAACCCTCGGCTTCACCTTC. Its protein is CSASGTLGFTF.

As for this clonotype: A junction end diverges from the germline sequence, so it may reflect a read error. The chain uses TRBV7-2 and TRBJ1-4; no definite D call. The germline gives CDR1 SGHTA, CDR2 FQGNSA. The CDR3 has 13 amino acids. The CDR3 DNA sequence: TGTGCCAGCAGGGGGAGGATGAATGAAGAACTGTTTTTT. Protein product: CASRGRMNEELFF.

This chain joins TRBV7-2 and TRBJ1-4; 9 bases match TRBD1. Germline CDR1 SGHTA, CDR2 FQGNSA. The trim removed 6 bases at V and 3 bases at J, leaving 5 bases unmatched. This CDR3 region has 15 residues. CDR3 nucleotides: TGTGCCAGCAGTGAACAGGGGGCGGCTAATGAAAAACTGTTTTTT. Its translation: CASSEQGAANEKLFF.

This clonotype was found many times. The chain links TRBV5-5 to TRBJ2-1; D possibly corresponds to TRBD2 (5 bases). In germline, CDR1 is SGHKS, CDR2 YYEKEE (reference sequence). The V end lost 4 bases, the J end lost 4 bases, and 9 bases lay between the germline ends. The CDR3 is made up of 13 amino acids. The chain's CDR3 is CASSQTIYNEQFF. CDR3 nucleotide sequence: TGTGCCAGCAGCCAGACTATTTACAATGAGCAGTTCTTC.

This clonotype was seen more than once but under ten times. This sequence joins TRBV4-2 and TRBJ2-3; 7 bases align to TRBD2. The trim removed 6 bases at V and 7 bases at J, leaving 10 bases unmatched. Germline lookup yields CDR1 LGHNA and CDR2 YNFKEQ. The CDR3 covers 14 residues. In DNA, the CDR3 is TGTGCCAGCAGATCGGGACTAAGTTCAAATACGCAGTATTTT. Its protein product is CASRSGLSSNTQYF.

This clonotype was seen a few times. This sequence joins TRBV6-6 and TRBJ1-2; D is unclear. Per the germline V gene, CDR1 is MNHNY and CDR2 is SVGAGI (reference sequence). Trimming pared 5 bases from V and 3 bases from J, leaving 16 bases between. The CDR3 spans 15 residues. CDR3 DNA sequence: TGTGCCAGCAGTAAAAACTCCTTCAATGACTATGGCTACACCTTC. As protein: CASSKNSFNDYGYTF.

The genes are TRBV10-3 and TRBJ1-5, with TRBD1 as a possible D gene (6 bases). Trimming left V 6 bases short and J 4 bases short, with 16 bases between. The CDR3 totals 15 residues. CDR1 is ENHRY, CDR2 SYGVKD, per germline. The CDR3 spells CAIREGVGLNQPQHF. Written as DNA, the CDR3 is TGTGCCATCAGAGAGGGGGTCGGACTAAATCAGCCCCAGCATTTT.

This clonotype was seen at least ten times. V is TRBV5-1 and J is TRBJ2-2; possible D gene TRBD1, 6 bases. Germline lookup yields CDR1 SGHRS and CDR2 YFSETQ. Trimming cost V 1 base and J 2 bases, with 12 bases left between them. The CDR3 has 16 residues. Here the CDR3 DNA reads TGCGCCAGCAGCTTGCGGGGACAATCAAACACCGGGGAGCTGTTTTTT. Protein: CASSLRGQSNTGELFF.

The chain employs TRBV28 and TRBJ2-2, with 8 bases identical to TRBD1. The trim removed 2 bases at V and 5 bases at J, leaving 7 bases unmatched. The CDR3 is 16 amino acids. The germline gives CDR1 MDHEN, CDR2 SYDVKM. In DNA, the CDR3 is TGTGCCAGCAGTTTAGGCGCCAGGGGGCGGACCGGGGAGCTGTTTTTT. Residues: CASSLGARGRTGELFF. The full variable domain, in which reference TRBV28 and TRBJ2-2 provide the parts outside the CDR3, is DVKVTQSSRYLVKRTGEKVFLECVQDMDHENMFWYRQDPGLGLRLIYFSYDVKMKEKGDIPEGYSVSREKKERFSLILESASTNQTSMYLCASSLGARGRTGELFFGEGSRLTVL.

V gene TRBV7-9 combines with J gene TRBJ1-4; D is unclear. The CDR3 is 15 residues long. Germline V CDR1 and CDR2: SEHNR, FQNEAQ (reference sequence). Trimming shortened V by 5 bases and J by 1 base, and 11 bases separated the two germline ends. CDR3 protein: CASSAKAGTNEKLFF. CDR3 coding DNA: TGTGCCAGCAGCGCCAAAGCGGGAACTAATGAAAAACTGTTTTTT.

This clonotype came up a few times. J is TRBJ1-5 and V is TRBV20-1; weak D call: TRBD1 (6 bases). The CDR3 covers 15 residues. The V and J ends lost 5 bases and 4 bases respectively, with 18 bases between them. Per germline, CDR1 DFQATT and CDR2 SNEGSKA (reference sequence). CDR3 region: CSAPAQGRGNQPQHF. The CDR3 DNA sequence: TGCAGTGCTCCTGCACAGGGAAGGGGTAATCAGCCCCAGCATTTT.

The sample holds a few counts of this clonotype. The rearrangement links TRBV10-3 to TRBJ2-3; 14 nucleotides agree with TRBD2. The germline V gene encodes CDR1 ENHRY and CDR2 SYGVKD. The CDR3 is 18 residues long. V trimming: 2 bases; J trimming: 2 bases; junction bases outside the gene matches: 6. The CDR3 loop reads CAISEAGTSGSFTDTQYF. The DNA for the CDR3 is TGTGCCATCAGTGAGGCCGGGACTAGCGGGAGCTTCACAGATACGCAGTATTTT.

This clonotype is labeled as medium-sized (0.01 to 0.1%). This chain connects TRBV20-1 to TRBJ2-5, with D unclear. Trimming removed 5 bases from V and 2 bases from J, with 15 bases in between. The CDR3 is made up of 14 amino acids. Germline values: CDR1 DFQATT, CDR2 SNEGSKA (reference sequence). CDR3 sequence (DNA): TGCAGTGCTCCCCACGCTCCCCGTCAAGAGACCCAGTACTTC. It specifies CSAPHAPRQETQYF.

This chain joins TRBV12-3 or TRBV12-4 and TRBJ1-1; tentative D call: TRBD1 (6 bases). This CDR3 comprises 13 residues. V gave up 3 bases and J gave up 8 bases, with 13 bases separating them. Here the CDR3 DNA reads TGTGCCAGCAGTTTGTTCGCTGGGACAGAAGCTTTCTTT. Its protein product is CASSLFAGTEAFF.

There are many counts of this clonotype. The CDR3 protein is CASSHAKQGFYTF. In DNA, the CDR3 is TGCGCCAGCAGCCATGCAAAACAGGGATTCTACACCTTC. The chain combines TRBV4-1 with TRBJ1-2; possible D gene TRBD1, 6 bases. The V end was cut by 3 bases, the J end by 10 bases, with 15 bases between. This CDR3 comprises 13 residues. Germline CDR1 MGHRA, CDR2 YSYEKL.

This clonotype was detected a few times. V usage is TRBV24-1 and J usage is TRBJ2-5, with D hard to call. V dropped 2 bases and J dropped 5 bases, with 17 bases sitting between them. CDR1 is KGHDR, CDR2 SFDVKD, per germline. The CDR3 runs to 16 residues. DNA of the CDR3: TGTGCCACCAGTGATTCTGGAACTCCCCCCTGGGAGACCCAGTACTTC. As protein: CATSDSGTPPWETQYF.

In its sample, this clonotype was seen many times. The chain recombines TRBV20-1 with TRBJ1-1, with D possibly matching TRBD1 (5 bases). The CDR3 totals 12 residues. CDR1 DFQATT and CDR2 SNEGSKA come from the germline V gene (reference sequence). Trimming pared 4 bases from V and 1 base from J, leaving 7 bases between. The CDR3 here is CSAIRENTEAFF. The CDR3 DNA is TGCAGTGCTATCAGGGAGAACACTGAAGCTTTCTTT.

In the case of this clonotype: The junction departs from the called germline gene at one end, perhaps through a read error. The V and J genes are TRBV7-8 and TRBJ2-1; 7 positions match TRBD1. This CDR3 contains 16 residues. Germline V gives CDR1 SGHVS, CDR2 FQNEAQ. DNA for the CDR3: TGTACCAGCAGCTTAGATAACAGGGGAACCTACAATGAGCAGTTCTTC. Translation gives CTSSLDNRGTYNEQFF.

At least ten counts were recorded for this clonotype. Relative to the germline gene, one junction end is altered; a read error may explain this. The gene calls are TRBV7-2 and TRBJ2-2; D is unclear. The V gene's germline CDR1 is SGHTA and CDR2 FQGNSA. The CDR3 loop spans 14 amino acids. The CDR3 reads CASSLGPKTGELFF. Written as DNA, the CDR3 is TGTGCCAGCAGCCTAGGGCCGAAGACCGGGGAGCTGTTTTTT.

Of note for this clonotype: A much larger clonotype is one base distant, so this may be a read error. This sequence joins TRBV29-1 and TRBJ1-1; D not resolved. The CDR3 runs to 13 residues. The germline gives CDR1 SQVTM, CDR2 ANQGSEA. Trimming stripped 5 bases from V and 4 bases from J, with 14 bases between. CDR3 sequence reads: CSVCLIWGTEAFF. The DNA of the CDR3 is TGCAGCGTTTGCCTCATTTGGGGCACTGAAGCTTTCTTT.

The rearrangement joins TRBV20-1 to TRBJ2-2, with a tentative D call TRBD1 (6 bases). This CDR3 is 12 amino acids long. V lost 6 bases to trimming and J lost 4 bases, with 9 bases between them. The germline CDR1 and CDR2 sequences are DFQATT and SNEGSKA (reference sequence). Here the CDR3 reads CSAQQGTGELFF. In nucleotides, the CDR3 is TGCAGTGCCCAACAGGGCACCGGGGAGCTGTTTTTT.

This clonotype was seen once. A much larger clone lies a single base off, so this may be a read error. This rearrangement joins TRBV12-3 or TRBV12-4 to TRBJ2-6, with D uncertain. This CDR3 contains 14 residues. This CDR3 reads CASRLLSRANVLTF. The CDR3 nucleotides are TGTGCCAGTCGACTTCTCTCTAGGGCCAACGTCCTGACTTTC.

The V call is TRBV7-9, the J call TRBJ2-2, with unresolved D. The CDR3 is made up of 14 amino acids. CDR1 is SEHNR and CDR2 is FQNEAQ in the germline V gene (reference sequence). V was clipped by 2 bases and J by 6 bases, with 10 bases between them. CDR3 DNA: TGTGCCAGCAGCTTAATCTCCGAAGCCGGGGAGCTGTTTTTT. Protein: CASSLISEAGELFF.

In this sample, this clonotype turned up a few times. The rearrangement joins TRBV2 to TRBJ1-1; D call uncertain. V lost 4 bases and J lost 1, with 7 bases in between. This CDR3 comprises 13 residues. Per the germline V gene, CDR1 is SNHLY and CDR2 is FYNNEI. CDR3 DNA: TGTGCCAGCAGTGTTGGTCCGAACACTGAAGCTTTCTTT. Translation: CASSVGPNTEAFF.